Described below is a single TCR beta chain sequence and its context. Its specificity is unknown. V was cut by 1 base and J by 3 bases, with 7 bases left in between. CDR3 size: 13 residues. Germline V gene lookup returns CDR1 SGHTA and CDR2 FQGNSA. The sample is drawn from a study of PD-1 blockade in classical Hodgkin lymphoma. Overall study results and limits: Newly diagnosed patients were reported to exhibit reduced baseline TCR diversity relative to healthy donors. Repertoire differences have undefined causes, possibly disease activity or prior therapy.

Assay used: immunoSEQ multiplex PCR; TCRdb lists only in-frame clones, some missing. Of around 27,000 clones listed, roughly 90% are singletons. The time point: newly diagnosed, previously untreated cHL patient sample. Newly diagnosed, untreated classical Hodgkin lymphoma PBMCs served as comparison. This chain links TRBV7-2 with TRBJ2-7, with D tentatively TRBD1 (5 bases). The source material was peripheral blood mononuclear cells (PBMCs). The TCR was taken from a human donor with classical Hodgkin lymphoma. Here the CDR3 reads CASSLGQFYEQYF. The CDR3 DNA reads TGTGCCAGCAGCTTAGGACAGTTCTACGAGCAGTACTTC.